This T cell receptor beta chain was observed in a study of T cell responses to AZD1222 COVID-19 vaccine. CDR3 length equals 18 residues. Germline-derived CDR1 and CDR2 are LGHDT and YNNKEL (reference sequence). V was pared by 4 bases and J by 2 bases, with 22 bases between. TCRdb keeps only in-frame clones here, not all; method: immunoSEQ multiplex PCR. This table holds 150,000 or so clones, 80% to 95% found once. The receptor's source is an adult in good health. This chain uses TRBV3-1 (or the pseudogene TRBV3-2) with TRBJ2-3, with TRBD2 as a possible D gene (7 bases). Sequencing used peripheral blood, obtained on day 0 of AZD1222 vaccination. The CDR3 sequence: CASSLRGGAGRNTDTQYF. CDR3 DNA sequence: TGTGCCAGCAGCCTGCGAGGGGGGGCTGGGAGGAACACAGATACGCAGTATTTT.